The clone carrying this T cell receptor beta chain has more than one count but fewer than ten. The data originate from a study of blood T cell repertoires in COVID-19. The wider study: Nucleic acid was either cDNA or gDNA, and it came from T cells, B-cell-depleted T cells, or PBMCs.

Unmatched junction bases numbered 4, after V lost 5 bases and J lost 4 bases. The length of the CDR3 is 15 residues. CDR1 is SGHAT, CDR2 FQNNGV, per germline. Here immunoSEQ multiplex PCR was the method, and the copy in TCRdb shows in-frame clones only, minus some. In the table there are fewer than 450,000 clones, more than 75% of which are singletons. The specimen sequenced was PBMCs or T cells enriched from blood (not recorded which). The genes are TRBV11-2 and TRBJ2-1, with 11 bases aligning to TRBD2. This clonotype was sampled from a woman aged 25 to 39 who had recovered from COVID-19. The CDR3 reads CASSPGTSGYNEQFF. The CDR3, as DNA: TGTGCCAGCAGCCCCGGGACTAGCGGATACAATGAGCAGTTCTTC.